Following are 2 T cell receptor beta chains from one sample sequenced in a study of CD8 T cells in ankylosing spondylitis. Using its own MiXCR run on the 5' RACE reads, TCRdb lists one record per CDR3 protein. This table holds 350,000 or so distinct CDR3 sequences, around a tenth found once. The sequenced sample consisted of blood, either unsorted or a sorted T cell fraction (not recorded which). The receptors stem from a female donor with ankylosing spondylitis or in good health (not recorded which).

The sample holds many counts of this clonotype. The chain couples TRBV19 to TRBJ2-2; tentative D call: TRBD1 (5 bases). Per germline, CDR1 LNHDA and CDR2 SQIVND (reference sequence). The CDR3 runs 14 residues. The germline V and J ends were trimmed by 4 bases and 2 bases, with 8 bases remaining between them. CDR3 sequence reads: CASSKQVNTGELFF. CDR3 nucleotide sequence: TGTGCCAGTAGTAAACAGGTTAACACCGGGGAGCTGTTTTTT.

This clonotype was detected ten times or more. The chain carries TRBV6-8 and TRBJ1-5; D is undetermined. V was shortened by 6 bases and J by 0 bases, with 12 bases between the two germline ends. CDR1 is MNHGY, CDR2 SAAAGT, per germline. This CDR3 has 15 amino acids. As DNA, the CDR3 is TGTGCCAGCAGAACAAACAGATTTAGCAATCAGCCCCAGCATTTT. Its protein is CASRTNRFSNQPQHF.